Each of the 30 T cell receptor beta chains below was sequenced from the same sample in a study of T cell responses to AZD1222 COVID-19 vaccine. Assay: immunoSEQ multiplex PCR; the TCRdb copy retains only in-frame clones and omits some. The table shows approximately 120,000 clones, with approximately 93% occurring only once. The sequencing here drew on peripheral blood, taken on day 0 of AZD1222 vaccination. Receptor source: an adult in good health.

The chain recombines TRBV28 with TRBJ1-4, with D uncertain. The germline CDR1 and CDR2 sequences are MDHEN and SYDVKM. Between the trimmed V and J ends, which lost 3 bases and 6 bases, there was a span of 2 bases. CDR3 size: 11 residues. CDR3 bases: TGTGCCAGCAGTTTCTATGAAAAACTGTTTTTT. This encodes CASSFYEKLFF.

The rearrangement uses TRBV4-1 and TRBJ1-2, with 7 bases lining up with TRBD1. The CDR3 runs 16 residues. Germline CDR1 and CDR2: MGHRA and YSYEKL. Trimming took 4 bases from V and 1 from J; bases not matched to a gene: 9. The CDR3 spells CASSRDDRAGNYGYTF. In DNA, the CDR3 is TGCGCCAGCAGCCGAGATGACAGGGCGGGTAACTATGGCTACACCTTC.

The V and J genes are TRBV15 and TRBJ2-6; D is tentatively TRBD1 or TRBD2 (5 bases each). The length of the CDR3 is 16 residues. Trimming took 5 bases from V and 0 from J, leaving 11 bases between them. Germline V lookup: CDR1 LNHNV, CDR2 YYDKDF (reference sequence). For the CDR3, the DNA is TGTGCCACCAGCGGGCCGGGGACCTCTGGGGCCAACGTCCTGACTTTC. This codes for CATSGPGTSGANVLTF.

J is TRBJ2-1 and V is TRBV6-2 or TRBV6-3; no clear D. There are 15 residues in the CDR3. V gave up 2 bases and J gave up 4 bases, with 12 bases separating them. Germline CDR1 MNHEY, CDR2 SVGEGT. The CDR3 DNA sequence: TGTGCCAGCAGTTACGCGACTGACGGTTACAATGAGCAGTTCTTC. As protein: CASSYATDGYNEQFF.

The V and J genes are TRBV29-1 and TRBJ1-3; no definite D call. CDR1 is SQVTM, CDR2 ANQGSEA, per germline. V dropped 3 bases and J dropped 4 bases, with 4 bases sitting between them. This CDR3 is 11 amino acids long. CDR3 protein: CSVERGNTIYF. Written as DNA, the CDR3 is TGCAGCGTTGAGAGGGGAAACACCATATATTTT.

The V and J genes are TRBV4-1 and TRBJ1-1; D might be TRBD1 (5 bases). Germline V lookup: CDR1 MGHRA, CDR2 YSYEKL. CDR3 length: 14 residues. V was clipped by 6 bases and J by 1 base, with 12 bases between them. CDR3 nucleotides: TGCGCCAGCAGGGGAACAGGACGGAACACTGAAGCTTTCTTT. Its protein product is CASRGTGRNTEAFF.

The chain combines TRBV27 with TRBJ2-7, with 9 bases matching TRBD2. The CDR3 runs to 14 residues. J was trimmed by 7 bases and V by 2 bases; bases with no gene match: 6. The V gene's germline CDR1 is MNHEY and CDR2 SMNVEV (reference sequence). In DNA, the CDR3 is TGTGCCAGCAGTTTAAGCGGACTAGCGAGTGAGCAGTACTTC. Translated: CASSLSGLASEQYF.

V and J are TRBV28 and TRBJ1-1, with a tentative D call TRBD1 (5 bases). Germline V gene lookup returns CDR1 MDHEN and CDR2 SYDVKM. V was pared by 1 base and J by 4 bases, with 13 bases between. The CDR3 length is 15 residues. The CDR3 bases are TGTGCCAGCAGTTTATCCCCAGGGATGGGCACTGAAGCTTTCTTT. Translation gives CASSLSPGMGTEAFF. The full variable domain, with the rest looked up from reference TRBV28 and TRBJ1-1, is DVKVTQSSRYLVKRTGEKVFLECVQDMDHENMFWYRQDPGLGLRLIYFSYDVKMKEKGDIPEGYSVSREKKERFSLILESASTNQTSMYLCASSLSPGMGTEAFFGQGTRLTVV.

CDR3 in amino acids: CASSQDFRGQGLVRQYF. For the CDR3, the DNA is TGTGCCAGCAGCCAAGATTTTCGGGGACAGGGTCTGGTGAGGCAGTACTTC. The chain carries TRBV4-2 and TRBJ2-7; TRBD1 agrees at 9 bases. The V gene's germline CDR1 is LGHNA and CDR2 YNFKEQ. The CDR3 is 17 amino acids. V gave up 0 bases and J gave up 9 bases; unmatched junction bases: 15.

The genes are TRBV9 and TRBJ2-7, with D unclear. CDR1 is SGDLS, CDR2 YYNGEE, per germline. The CDR3 spans 14 residues. Deletions cut 0 bases from V and 2 bases from J, with 9 bases between. Here the CDR3 DNA reads TGTGCCAGCAGCGTAGCCCCAGACACCTACGAGCAGTACTTC. As protein: CASSVAPDTYEQYF. Based on the CDR3 plus reference TRBV9 and TRBJ2-7, the full variable domain is DSGVTQTPKHLITATGQRVTLRCSPRSGDLSVYWYQQSLDQGLQFLIQYYNGEERAKGNILERFSAQQFPDLHSELNLSSLELGDSALYFCASSVAPDTYEQYFGPGTRLTVT.

This clone came up once. V usage is TRBV28 and J usage is TRBJ2-5; perhaps TRBD2 as D (5 bases). Germline CDR1 MDHEN, CDR2 SYDVKM. V shed 3 bases and J shed 2 bases, with 28 bases lying between them. The CDR3 spans 20 residues. The CDR3 DNA reads TGTGCCAGCAGTTTGTTGGTTTGGCAGCTTAATCGGCGGAGGCAAGAGACCCAGTACTTC. Protein: CASSLLVWQLNRRRQETQYF.

The chain recombines TRBV6-5 with TRBJ1-5; 7 bases agree with TRBD1. V trimming: 6 bases; J trimming: 11 bases; junction bases outside the gene matches: 16. Germline V gene sequence: CDR1 MNHEY, CDR2 SVGAGI. This CDR3 contains 15 residues. The CDR3 is CASSKSGQTQGAQHF. In DNA form, the CDR3 reads TGTGCCAGCAGCAAGTCGGGGCAGACTCAGGGGGCCCAGCATTTT.

The CDR3 protein is CASSLGWASGDQETQYF. DNA of the CDR3: TGCGCCAGCAGCTTGGGATGGGCTAGCGGAGACCAAGAGACCCAGTACTTC. This chain uses TRBV5-1 with TRBJ2-5, with TRBD2 matching 7 bases. CDR1 and CDR2 from the germline V gene are SGHRS and YFSETQ. Losses at the gene ends were 0 bases for V and 0 bases for J; bases not matched to a gene: 8. This CDR3 has 17 residues.

The gene calls are TRBV28 and TRBJ1-1; D gene ambiguous. Germline CDR1 reads MDHEN; CDR2 reads SYDVKM. The V and J ends lost 3 bases and 3 bases respectively, with 8 bases between them. There are 13 residues in the CDR3. The DNA for the CDR3 is TGTGCCAGCAGTTTGTTACAGCACACTGAAGCTTTCTTT. It specifies CASSLLQHTEAFF.

In this sample, this clone turned up once. The chain joins TRBV7-3 to TRBJ2-3; D unclear. The V gene lost 3 bases and the J gene lost 2 bases, with 9 bases spanning the gap. The CDR3 runs to 14 residues. Germline V gene lookup returns CDR1 SGHTA and CDR2 FQGTGA. The CDR3 DNA reads TGTGCCAGCAGCTTGATGCCTCCCACAGATACGCAGTATTTT. Its protein is CASSLMPPTDTQYF.

The chain has TRBV7-9 and TRBJ1-6; 9 positions match TRBD1. V lost 5 bases and J lost 9; bases outside the gene matches: 8. The CDR3 has 15 amino acids. The germline V gene encodes CDR1 SEHNR and CDR2 FQNEAQ (reference sequence). The CDR3 spells CASSAAGTGTSPLHF. CDR3 DNA: TGTGCCAGCAGCGCCGCCGGGACAGGGACTTCACCCCTCCACTTT.

The rearrangement links TRBV16 to TRBJ1-4; D is undetermined. The CDR3 runs 16 residues. CDR1 is KGHSY and CDR2 is FQNENV in the germline V gene. Between the trimmed V and J ends, which lost 4 bases and 2 bases, there was a span of 14 bases. CDR3 sequence reads: CASSPGGGITNEKLFF. CDR3 nucleotides: TGTGCCAGCAGCCCAGGTGGAGGAATTACTAATGAAAAACTGTTTTTT.

This clone was counted a single time. V and J are TRBV29-1 and TRBJ1-2; perhaps TRBD1 as D (5 bases). The CDR3 sequence is 13 residues long. The germline V gene has CDR1 SQVTM and CDR2 ANQGSEA. Trimming removed 4 bases from V and 2 bases from J, with 11 bases in between. The CDR3 spells CSVGKQENYGYTF. DNA of the CDR3: TGCAGCGTTGGGAAACAGGAGAACTATGGCTACACCTTC.

V is TRBV28 and J is TRBJ2-5; 8 bases agree with TRBD1. Trimming cost V 3 bases and J 5 bases; bases outside gene matches: 11. The CDR3 covers 16 residues. The germline gives CDR1 MDHEN, CDR2 SYDVKM. This CDR3 reads CASSFDRGGRWETQYF. CDR3 in DNA: TGTGCCAGCAGTTTCGACAGGGGTGGAAGGTGGGAGACCCAGTACTTC.

This clone was detected only once. The chain recombines TRBV14 with TRBJ2-5; D remains unclear. The CDR3 sequence is 11 residues long. Trimming took 4 bases from V and 7 from J, leaving 7 bases between them. Germline assignment: CDR1 SGHDN and CDR2 FVKESK. This CDR3 is CASSRSGTQYF. In nucleotides, the CDR3 is TGTGCCAGCAGCCGATCCGGGACCCAGTACTTC.

This clone was seen a handful of times. Relative to the germline gene, one junction end is altered; a read error may explain this. J is TRBJ2-2 and V is TRBV20-1; 11 bases map to TRBD1. This CDR3 region has 11 residues. Germline lookup yields CDR1 DFQATT and CDR2 SNEGSKA (reference sequence). CDR3 loop: CSASGTGGLLF. The DNA of the CDR3 is TGCAGTGCTAGCGGGACAGGGGGACTCTTGTTT.

The gene calls are TRBV7-2 and TRBJ2-5; D ambiguous. Germline-derived CDR1 and CDR2 are SGHTA and FQGNSA. V dropped 5 bases and J dropped 5 bases, with 12 bases sitting between them. The CDR3 runs to 13 residues. The DNA of the CDR3 is TGTGCCAGCAGCACCCGAGGTATCGAGACCCAGTACTTC. Encoded protein: CASSTRGIETQYF.

The chain combines TRBV30 with TRBJ2-1; 7 positions agree with TRBD2. The CDR3 has 11 amino acids. Germline assignment: CDR1 GTSNPN and CDR2 SVGIG (reference sequence). The CDR3 reads CVSGGYNEQFF. CDR3 in DNA: TGTGTTTCGGGAGGCTACAATGAGCAGTTCTTC.

The chain uses TRBV12-3 or TRBV12-4 and TRBJ2-2; D is unresolved. V lost 8 bases and J lost 2, with 6 bases in between. The CDR3 consists of 12 residues. The CDR3 nucleotides are TGTGCCAGCGCTAGAAACACCGGGGAGCTGTTTTTT. Translating it yields CASARNTGELFF.

This clone was observed a single time. This chain uses TRBV9 with TRBJ1-2; D is unclear. Germline V CDR1 and CDR2: SGDLS, YYNGEE. Trimming left V 0 bases short and J 4 bases short, with 16 bases between. This CDR3 has 16 residues. CDR3 region: CASSVDSRPEGYGYTF. The CDR3 coding sequence is TGTGCCAGCAGCGTAGATAGCAGGCCCGAGGGCTATGGCTACACCTTC.

V usage is TRBV19 and J usage is TRBJ1-5, with unresolved D. Germline CDR1 LNHDA, CDR2 SQIVND (reference sequence). V was clipped by 10 bases and J by 1 base, with 8 bases between them. This CDR3 region has 12 residues. The CDR3 is CATRESNQPQHF. CDR3 sequence (DNA): TGTGCCACCCGGGAAAGCAATCAGCCCCAGCATTTT.

This sequence joins TRBV20-1 and TRBJ2-3; D possibly corresponds to TRBD2 (5 bases). CDR1 DFQATT and CDR2 SNEGSKA come from the germline V gene (reference sequence). There are 13 residues in the CDR3. Trimming left V 3 bases short and J 3 bases short, with 10 bases between. The CDR3 nucleotides are TGCAGTGCTAGTGAAGAGGGTACAGATACGCAGTATTTT. Translated: CSASEEGTDTQYF.

The V call is TRBV2, the J call TRBJ1-1, with D unresolved. CDR1 is SNHLY, CDR2 FYNNEI, per germline. Trimming removed 6 bases at V and 7 bases at J, with 9 bases between. The CDR3 totals 11 residues. The DNA for the CDR3 is TGTGCCAGCAGGATAGAGATTGAAGCTTTCTTT. Translated, it gives CASRIEIEAFF.

The chain combines TRBV6-5 with TRBJ2-1; the match to TRBD1 covers 7 bases. CDR3 length: 15 amino acids. Trimming at V came to 6 bases and at J to 2 bases, leaving 7 bases not matched to a gene. CDR1 and CDR2 (germline): MNHEY, SVGAGI. CDR3 in amino acids: CASRSPGQPYNEQFF. In DNA, the CDR3 is TGTGCCAGCAGATCCCCGGGACAGCCCTACAATGAGCAGTTCTTC.

The chain is built from TRBV2 and TRBJ2-4, with a possible D match to TRBD2 (5 bases). The germline gives CDR1 SNHLY, CDR2 FYNNEI. V was cut by 4 bases and J by 6 bases, with 16 bases left in between. CDR3 size: 15 residues. The CDR3 spells CASSGQTGLLNIQYF. The CDR3 DNA reads as TGTGCCAGCAGTGGACAAACGGGGTTATTAAACATTCAGTACTTC.